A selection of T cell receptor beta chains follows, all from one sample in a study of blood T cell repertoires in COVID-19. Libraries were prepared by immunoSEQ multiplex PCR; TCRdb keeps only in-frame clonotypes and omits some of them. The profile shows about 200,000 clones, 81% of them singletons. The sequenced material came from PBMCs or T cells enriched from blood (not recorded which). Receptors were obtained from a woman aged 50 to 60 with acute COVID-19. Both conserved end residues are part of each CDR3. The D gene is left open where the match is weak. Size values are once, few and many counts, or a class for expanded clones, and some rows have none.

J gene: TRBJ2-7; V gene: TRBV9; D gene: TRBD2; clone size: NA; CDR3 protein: CASSAGDGSGSPSGEQYF; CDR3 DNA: TGTGCCAGCAGCGCCGGGGATGGTAGCGGGAGCCCATCGGGAGAGCAGTACTTC
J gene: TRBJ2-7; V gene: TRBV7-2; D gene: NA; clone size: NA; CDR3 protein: CASSGAGRSYEQYF; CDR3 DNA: TGTGCCAGCAGCGGAGCGGGCCGCTCCTACGAGCAGTACTTC
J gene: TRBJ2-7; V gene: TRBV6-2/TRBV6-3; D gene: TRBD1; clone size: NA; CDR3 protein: CASSAAGTGIYEQYF; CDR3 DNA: TGTGCCAGCAGTGCAGCCGGGACAGGGATTTACGAGCAGTACTTC
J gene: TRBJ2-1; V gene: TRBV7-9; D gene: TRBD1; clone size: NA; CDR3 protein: CASSRRDRRYNEQFF; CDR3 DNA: TGTGCCAGCAGCCGCCGGGACAGACGATACAATGAGCAGTTCTTC
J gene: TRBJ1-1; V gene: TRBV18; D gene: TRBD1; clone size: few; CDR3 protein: CASSPLDSDRGRTEAFF; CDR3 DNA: TGTGCCAGCTCACCCCTCGATTCGGACAGGGGGCGTACTGAAGCTTTCTTT
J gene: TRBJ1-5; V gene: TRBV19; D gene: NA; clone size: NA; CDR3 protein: CAGSTGLGNQPQHF; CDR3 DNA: TGTGCCGGATCTACAGGGCTTGGCAATCAGCCCCAGCATTTT
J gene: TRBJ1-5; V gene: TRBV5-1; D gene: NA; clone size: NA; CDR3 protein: CASSRDTNQPQHF; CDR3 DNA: TGCGCCAGCAGCCGGGACACCAATCAGCCCCAGCATTTT
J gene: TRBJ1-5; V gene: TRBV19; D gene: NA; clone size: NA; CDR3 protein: CASSTLNQPQHF; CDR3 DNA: TGTGCCAGTAGTACATTGAATCAGCCCCAGCATTTT
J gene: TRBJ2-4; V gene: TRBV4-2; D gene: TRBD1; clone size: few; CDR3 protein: CASSRFGATGDTAKNIQYF; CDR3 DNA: TGTGCCAGCAGCCGTTTTGGGGCTACAGGGGACACAGCCAAAAACATTCAGTACTTC
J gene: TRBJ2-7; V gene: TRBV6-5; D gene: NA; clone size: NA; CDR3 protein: CASSPFGQSYEQYF; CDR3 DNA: TGTGCCAGCAGTCCCTTTGGACAGAGCTACGAGCAGTACTTC
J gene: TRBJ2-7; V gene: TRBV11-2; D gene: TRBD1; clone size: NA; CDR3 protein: CASSRTGALYEQYF; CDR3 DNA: TGTGCCAGCAGCCGGACAGGGGCTTTGTACGAGCAGTACTTC
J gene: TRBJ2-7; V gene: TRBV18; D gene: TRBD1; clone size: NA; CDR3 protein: CASSPTQGARYEQYF; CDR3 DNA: TGTGCCAGCTCACCTACGCAGGGGGCGCGATACGAGCAGTACTTC
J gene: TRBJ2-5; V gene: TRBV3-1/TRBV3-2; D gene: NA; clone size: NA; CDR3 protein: CASSQYGGEETQYF; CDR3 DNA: TGTGCCAGCAGCCAGTACGGGGGAGAAGAGACCCAGTACTTC
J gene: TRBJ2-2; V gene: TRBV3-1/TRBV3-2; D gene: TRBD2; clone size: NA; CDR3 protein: CASRRRGGPGTGELFF; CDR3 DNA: TGTGCCAGCAGGAGGAGGGGAGGGCCGGGAACCGGGGAGCTGTTTTTT
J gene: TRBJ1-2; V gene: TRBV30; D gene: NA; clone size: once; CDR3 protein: CAWSDQGPRGYTF; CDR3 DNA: TGTGCCTGGAGCGATCAGGGTCCCCGTGGCTACACCTTC
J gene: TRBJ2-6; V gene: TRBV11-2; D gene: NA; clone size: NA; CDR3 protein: CASSSQGSRANVLTF; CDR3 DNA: TGTGCCAGCAGCTCCCAGGGTTCTAGGGCCAACGTCCTGACTTTC
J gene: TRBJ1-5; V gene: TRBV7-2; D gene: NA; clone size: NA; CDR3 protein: CASSDAPGTNQPQHF; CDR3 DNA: TGTGCCAGCAGCGACGCCCCAGGGACAAATCAGCCCCAGCATTTT
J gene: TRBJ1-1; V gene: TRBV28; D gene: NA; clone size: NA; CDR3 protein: CASSFVQEYTEAFF; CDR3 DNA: TGTGCCAGCAGTTTTGTACAGGAGTACACTGAAGCTTTCTTT
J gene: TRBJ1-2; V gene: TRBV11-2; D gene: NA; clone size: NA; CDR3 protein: CASSNKGYGYTF; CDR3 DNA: TGTGCCAGCAGTAATAAGGGGTATGGCTACACCTTC
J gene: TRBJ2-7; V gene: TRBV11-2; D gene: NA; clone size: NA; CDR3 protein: CASSLATVYEQYF; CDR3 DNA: TGTGCCAGCAGCTTAGCTACAGTCTACGAGCAGTACTTC
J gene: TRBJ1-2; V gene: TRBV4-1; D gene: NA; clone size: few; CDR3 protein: CASSQDSSMGGTAQLANYGYTF; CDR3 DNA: TGCGCCAGCAGCCAAGATTCCAGTATGGGGGGGACGGCTCAGTTAGCTAACTATGGCTACACCTTC
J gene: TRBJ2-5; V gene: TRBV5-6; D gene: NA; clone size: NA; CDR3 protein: CASSLDNQETQYF; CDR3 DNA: TGTGCCAGCAGCTTGGACAACCAAGAGACCCAGTACTTC
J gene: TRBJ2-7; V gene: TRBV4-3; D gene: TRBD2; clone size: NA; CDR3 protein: CASSQERGGSSYEQYF; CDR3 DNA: TGCGCCAGCAGCCAAGAACGGGGCGGGAGCTCCTACGAGCAGTACTTC
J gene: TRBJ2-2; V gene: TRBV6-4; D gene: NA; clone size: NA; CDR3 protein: CASSQQGGTGELFF; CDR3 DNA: TGTGCCAGCAGTCAACAGGGGGGGACCGGGGAGCTGTTTTTT
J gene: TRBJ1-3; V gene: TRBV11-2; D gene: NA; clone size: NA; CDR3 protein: CASRLFGDTIYF; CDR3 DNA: TGTGCCAGCAGGTTGTTCGGGGACACCATATATTTT
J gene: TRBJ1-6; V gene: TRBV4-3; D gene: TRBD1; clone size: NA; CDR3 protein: CASSQVDRAGFNSPLHF; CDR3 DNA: TGCGCCAGCAGCCAAGTCGACAGGGCGGGATTTAATTCACCCCTCCACTTT
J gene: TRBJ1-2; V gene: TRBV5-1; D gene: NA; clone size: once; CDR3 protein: CASSAGGNYGYTF; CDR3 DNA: TGCGCCAGCAGCGCGGGGGGGAACTATGGCTACACCTTC
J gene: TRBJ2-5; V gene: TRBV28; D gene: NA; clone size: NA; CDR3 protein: CASSDWTEQETQYF; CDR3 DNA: TGTGCCAGCAGCGACTGGACAGAGCAAGAGACCCAGTACTTC
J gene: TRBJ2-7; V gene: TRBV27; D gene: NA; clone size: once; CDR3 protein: CASRQGIGDEQYF; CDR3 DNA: TGTGCCAGCAGACAGGGTATTGGGGACGAGCAGTACTTC
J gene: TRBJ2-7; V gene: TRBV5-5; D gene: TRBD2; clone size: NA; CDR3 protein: CASSPRLAVTYEQYF; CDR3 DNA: TGTGCCAGCAGCCCCCGACTAGCGGTCACCTACGAGCAGTACTTC
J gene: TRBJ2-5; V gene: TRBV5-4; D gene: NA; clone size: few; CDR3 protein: CASSFSGTQYF; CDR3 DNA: TGTGCCAGCAGCTTTAGCGGGACCCAGTACTTC
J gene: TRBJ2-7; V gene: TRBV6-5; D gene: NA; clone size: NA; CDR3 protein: CASSQTSSFGEQYF; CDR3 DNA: TGTGCCAGCAGTCAGACTAGTAGTTTCGGCGAGCAGTACTTC
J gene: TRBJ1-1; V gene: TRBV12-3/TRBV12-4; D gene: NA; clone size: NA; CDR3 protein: CASAILMNTEAFF; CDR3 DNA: TGTGCCAGCGCGATTTTGATGAACACTGAAGCTTTCTTT
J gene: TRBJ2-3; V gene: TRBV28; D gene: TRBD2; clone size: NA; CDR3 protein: CASSPSPWHLAASTDTQYF; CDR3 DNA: TGTGCCAGCAGTCCTAGCCCCTGGCACCTAGCGGCAAGCACAGATACGCAGTATTTT
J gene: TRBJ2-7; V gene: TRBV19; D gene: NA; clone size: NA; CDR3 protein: CASSPLEDSQKQYF; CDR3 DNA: TGTGCCAGTAGCCCCCTAGAGGACAGCCAGAAGCAGTACTTC
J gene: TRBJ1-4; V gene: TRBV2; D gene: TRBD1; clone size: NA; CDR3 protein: CASSEALRGSEKLFF; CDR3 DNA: TGTGCCAGCAGTGAAGCCCTCAGGGGGAGTGAAAAACTGTTTTTT
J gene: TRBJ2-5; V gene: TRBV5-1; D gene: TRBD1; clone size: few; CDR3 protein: CASSARTGQETQYF; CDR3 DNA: TGCGCCAGCAGCGCCCGGACAGGCCAAGAGACCCAGTACTTC
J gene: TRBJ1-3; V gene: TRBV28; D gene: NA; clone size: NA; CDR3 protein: CASRPSRGLAGNTIYF; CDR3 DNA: TGTGCCAGCAGGCCATCTAGGGGTTTGGCTGGAAACACCATATATTTT
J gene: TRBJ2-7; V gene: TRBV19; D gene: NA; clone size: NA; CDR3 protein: CASTPTLTAPGEQYF; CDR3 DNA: TGTGCCAGTACCCCAACTTTGACAGCCCCTGGCGAGCAGTACTTC
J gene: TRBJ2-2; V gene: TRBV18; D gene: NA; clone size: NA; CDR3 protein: CASSPRWGDTGELFF; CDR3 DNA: TGTGCCAGCTCACCCCGGTGGGGGGACACCGGGGAGCTGTTTTTT
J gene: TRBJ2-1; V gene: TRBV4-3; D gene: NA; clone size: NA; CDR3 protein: CASSQSWAFNEQFF; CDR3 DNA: TGCGCCAGCAGCCAAAGCTGGGCGTTCAATGAGCAGTTCTTC